A single sample is the source of the 25 T cell receptor beta chains below, sequenced in a study of T-cell memory formation after mild COVID-19. TCRdb reprocessed the 5' RACE reads via MiXCR and lists one record per CDR3 protein. The sample yields 500,000 to 550,000 distinct CDR3 sequences, approximately 20% seen once. Sample: PBMCs or a T cell subset sorted from them (not recorded which). The receptors here all came from an adult woman who had mild COVID-19 (a few samples of this study predate the infection). Cell type and time point are not known.

The chain couples TRBV6-4 to TRBJ2-7; 7 positions match TRBD1. The CDR3 is 16 residues long. The V and J ends lost 7 bases and 3 bases, in that order; junction bases with no gene match: 15. Germline CDR1 reads MRHNA; CDR2 reads SNTAGT. The CDR3 spells CASTYTGVPGLYEQYF. The CDR3 DNA follows: TGTGCCAGCACTTATACAGGGGTTCCGGGGCTCTACGAGCAGTACTTC.

This clonotype was seen at least ten times. V and J are TRBV9 and TRBJ1-4; 10 nucleotides match TRBD1. The CDR3 is 14 residues long. Germline-derived CDR1 and CDR2 are SGDLS and YYNGEE. Losses at the gene ends were 4 bases for V and 9 bases for J; bases not matched to a gene: 6. The CDR3: CASSSGDRGQKLFF. For the CDR3, the DNA is TGTGCCAGCAGCTCGGGAGACAGGGGGCAAAAACTGTTTTTT.

This clonotype was detected a few times. The chain joins TRBV7-2 to TRBJ2-1; 8 bases are shared with TRBD1. This CDR3 is 14 amino acids long. Germline trimming cut 5 bases from V and 9 bases from J; bases unmatched to any gene: 9. The germline gives CDR1 SGHTA, CDR2 FQGNSA. Here the CDR3 DNA reads TGTGCCAGCAGCCAAGACAGGGGAGTACTTGAGCAGTTCTTC. Translated: CASSQDRGVLEQFF. Filled out from reference TRBV7-2 and TRBJ2-1, the complete variable domain reads GAGVSQSPSNKVTEKGKDVELRCDPISGHTALYWYRQSLGQGLEFLIYFQGNSAPDKSGLPSDRFSAERTGGSVSTLTIQRTQQEDSAVYLCASSQDRGVLEQFFGPGTRLTVL.

In this sample, this clonotype turned up a few times. This chain uses TRBV12-3 or TRBV12-4 with TRBJ1-2; D gene unclear. Trimming pared 7 bases from V and 6 bases from J, leaving 18 bases between. The CDR3 contains 14 residues. The CDR3 protein is CASTSLPRVDGYTF. The CDR3 region has the DNA TGTGCCAGCACCTCCCTGCCTCGGGTGGATGGCTACACCTTC.

A few counts support this clonotype. V usage is TRBV7-9 and J usage is TRBJ2-3, with D maybe TRBD1 (5 bases). Germline CDR1 is SEHNR and CDR2 is FQNEAQ (reference sequence). Trimming removed 5 bases from V and 1 base from J, with 22 bases in between. This CDR3 spans 18 amino acids. This chain's CDR3 is CASSRLHGARSGTDTQYF. Here the CDR3 DNA reads TGTGCCAGCAGCCGGCTTCATGGGGCAAGGAGCGGCACAGATACGCAGTATTTT.

This clonotype was seen more than once but under ten times. The chain employs TRBV4-1 and TRBJ2-2; D is undetermined. V lost 2 bases to trimming and J lost 2 bases, with 12 bases between them. From germline, CDR1 is MGHRA and CDR2 YSYEKL. The CDR3 has 16 residues. The CDR3 protein is CASSQLQGPNTGELFF. The DNA of the CDR3 is TGCGCCAGCAGCCAACTACAAGGACCTAACACCGGGGAGCTGTTTTTT.

J is TRBJ2-7 and V is TRBV6-2 or TRBV6-3, with 9 bases identical to TRBD2. Looked up from germline, CDR1 is MNHEY and CDR2 is SVGEGT. CDR3 length: 14 residues. V shed 4 bases and J 2 bases; nucleotides not matched to a gene: 3. The CDR3: CASSWVAGAYEQYF. CDR3 in DNA: TGTGCCAGCAGTTGGGTAGCGGGAGCCTACGAGCAGTACTTC.

This clonotype was observed a few times. The V and J genes are TRBV5-1 and TRBJ2-5; 9 positions agree with TRBD2. The germline V gene encodes CDR1 SGHRS and CDR2 YFSETQ. The CDR3 is made up of 15 amino acids. Losses at the gene ends were 4 bases for V and 2 bases for J; bases not matched to a gene: 6. In DNA form, the CDR3 reads TGCGCCAGCAGCACGACGAGCGGGGGGCAAGAGACCCAGTACTTC. Translation gives CASSTTSGGQETQYF.

A few counts support this clonotype. J is TRBJ1-5 and V is TRBV7-8; no clear D gene. Trimming pared 4 bases from V and 5 bases from J, leaving 9 bases between. This CDR3 is 13 amino acids long. Germline V lookup: CDR1 SGHVS, CDR2 FQNEAQ. For the CDR3, the DNA is TGTGCCAGCAGCTACAGACGGGATCAGCCCCAGCATTTT. Amino acids: CASSYRRDQPQHF.

Details on this clonotype: Its ends do not fully match the called genes, so a read error is possible. This chain joins TRBV2 and TRBJ1-2; D remains unclear. The germline gives CDR1 SNHLY, CDR2 FYNNEI. CDR3 length equals 14 residues. The CDR3 region has the DNA TGTGACAGCAGTGTAGAGGGTGTCGGTCGTGGCTACACCTTC. Its protein product is CDSSVEGVGRGYTF. Combining the CDR3 with reference TRBV2 and TRBJ1-2 gives the whole variable domain EPEVTQTPSHQVTQMGQEVILRCVPISNHLYFYWYRQILGQKVEFLVSFYNNEISEKSEIFDDQFSVERPDGSNFTLKIRSTKLEDSAMYFCDSSVEGVGRGYTFGSGTRLTVV.

This clonotype has just a few counts. This rearrangement joins TRBV4-2 to TRBJ1-1, with a tentative D call TRBD1 (6 bases). The CDR3 spans 15 residues. The V and J ends lost 0 bases and 0 bases respectively, with 8 bases between them. The germline CDR1 and CDR2 sequences are LGHNA and YNFKEQ. The CDR3 sequence: CASSQDHRVNTEAFF. CDR3 nucleotide sequence: TGTGCCAGCAGCCAAGACCACAGGGTGAACACTGAAGCTTTCTTT.

This clonotype came up many times. The chain recombines TRBV4-1 with TRBJ1-1; D call uncertain. Germline values: CDR1 MGHRA, CDR2 YSYEKL. The V end lost 1 base, the J end lost 2 bases, and 14 bases lay between the germline ends. The CDR3 sequence is 16 residues long. The CDR3 bases are TGCGCCAGCAGCCAAGGGTACAGAGGGATAAACACTGAAGCTTTCTTT. It codes for CASSQGYRGINTEAFF.

There are a few counts of this clonotype. The chain joins TRBV7-9 to TRBJ1-4; D uncertain. V was trimmed by 8 bases and J by 6 bases, leaving 16 bases between them. CDR3 length: 14 residues. Germline V CDR1 and CDR2: SEHNR, FQNEAQ (reference sequence). CDR3 in DNA: TGTGCCAGCCGAAGCGGCCTAAGGGATGAAAAACTGTTTTTT. Protein sequence: CASRSGLRDEKLFF.

This clonotype has more than one count but fewer than ten. The CDR3 nucleotides are TGCAGTGCTAGGAGTGAGGGACAGGCTTCCTACAATGAGCAGTTCTTC. Translation: CSARSEGQASYNEQFF. The chain has TRBV20-1 and TRBJ2-1, with 8 bases identical to TRBD1. The CDR3 runs to 16 residues. Trimming cost V 3 bases and J 1 base; bases outside gene matches: 8. Germline assignment: CDR1 DFQATT and CDR2 SNEGSKA (reference sequence).

This rearrangement joins TRBV6-5 to TRBJ2-3; 9 nucleotides agree with TRBD2. Germline V gene lookup returns CDR1 MNHEY and CDR2 SVGAGI. The CDR3 spans 16 residues. V lost 0 bases to trimming and J lost 2 bases; unmatched junction nucleotides: 3. CDR3 protein: CASSYSLAGYTDTQYF. Here the CDR3 DNA reads TGTGCCAGCAGTTACTCGCTAGCGGGATACACAGATACGCAGTATTTT.

At least ten counts were recorded for this clonotype. The rearrangement links TRBV5-6 to TRBJ2-5, with 8 bases fitting TRBD1. The CDR3 totals 15 residues. The germline gives CDR1 SGHDT, CDR2 YYEEEE. The trim removed 2 bases at V and 2 bases at J, leaving 5 bases unmatched. DNA for the CDR3: TGTGCCAGCAGCTTATGGACAGGGTTTCAAGAGACCCAGTACTTC. Translating it yields CASSLWTGFQETQYF.

This chain joins TRBV20-1 and TRBJ2-2, with 9 bases matching TRBD1. Trimming took 3 bases from V and 5 from J; bases not matched to a gene: 7. The CDR3 runs 15 residues. The germline gives CDR1 DFQATT, CDR2 SNEGSKA (reference sequence). CDR3 DNA sequence: TGCAGTGCTAGTCCGGGACAGGGAAGAACCGGGGAGCTGTTTTTT. Residues: CSASPGQGRTGELFF.

The gene calls are TRBV4-3 and TRBJ2-3; tentatively, D is TRBD2 (5 bases). V was cut by 1 base and J by 0 bases, with 14 bases left in between. From germline, CDR1 is LGHNA and CDR2 YSLEER. The CDR3 loop spans 17 amino acids. The chain's CDR3 is CASSQVGRATSTDTQYF. The CDR3 nucleotides read TGCGCCAGCAGCCAAGTGGGGAGAGCCACTAGCACAGATACGCAGTATTTT.

CDR3 nucleotides: TGTGCCAGCAGCGTAGGGATAGATACGCAGTATTTT. Protein sequence: CASSVGIDTQYF. The chain combines TRBV9 with TRBJ2-3; D gene unclear. Per germline, CDR1 SGDLS and CDR2 YYNGEE. Trimming pared 0 bases from V and 5 bases from J, leaving 4 bases between. The CDR3 covers 12 residues.

The chain combines TRBV20-1 with TRBJ2-2; 9 positions agree with TRBD2. The CDR3 length is 17 residues. Per germline, CDR1 DFQATT and CDR2 SNEGSKA (reference sequence). V trimming: 3 bases; J trimming: 2 bases; junction bases outside the gene matches: 10. CDR3 DNA sequence: TGCAGTGCTAGTGGGGTGGCGCGGGGGGGCAACACCGGGGAGCTGTTTTTT. Translated: CSASGVARGGNTGELFF.

This clonotype was seen only a few times. The J gene is TRBJ1-1, the V gene TRBV5-1; TRBD1 agrees at 8 bases. Germline lookup yields CDR1 SGHRS and CDR2 YFSETQ. This CDR3 has 18 amino acids. J lost 0 bases, V lost 3 bases, and 13 bases had no gene match. The DNA of the CDR3 is TGCGCCAGCAGCTACCAACCGCCGACAGGGGACATGAACACTGAAGCTTTCTTT. Translating it yields CASSYQPPTGDMNTEAFF.

This clonotype has just a few counts. V and J are TRBV24-1 and TRBJ2-1; possibly TRBD1 for D (5 bases). Per the germline V gene, CDR1 is KGHDR and CDR2 is SFDVKD. V lost 4 bases and J 0 bases, leaving 9 bases between the germline ends. The CDR3 totals 15 residues. CDR3 in amino acids: CATSDQGNSYNEQFF. CDR3 coding DNA: TGTGCCACCAGTGACCAGGGAAACTCCTACAATGAGCAGTTCTTC.

This clonotype has only a few counts. The chain uses TRBV7-3 and TRBJ1-1; TRBD1 matches 7 bases. The CDR3 contains 13 residues. Germline assignment: CDR1 SGHTA and CDR2 FQGTGA. V dropped 6 bases and J dropped 1; count of bases not matched to a gene: 2. Written as DNA, the CDR3 is TGTGCCAGCAGGGGACAGCCGAACACTGAAGCTTTCTTT. Translated: CASRGQPNTEAFF.

This clonotype turned up a few times. The genes are TRBV9 and TRBJ2-7; D possibly matches TRBD1 or TRBD2 (6 bases each). CDR3 size: 14 residues. Trimming removed 4 bases from V and 7 bases from J, with 18 bases in between. Per germline, CDR1 SGDLS and CDR2 YYNGEE. The CDR3 sequence: CASSPRGVPGEQYF. The CDR3 region has the DNA TGTGCCAGCAGCCCAAGGGGGGTCCCCGGGGAGCAGTACTTC.

This clonotype occurred a few times. In nucleotides, the CDR3 is TGTGCCAGCAGTTACTCGACTAGCGGGAGGGCCGACAATGAGCAGTTCTTC. Encoded protein: CASSYSTSGRADNEQFF. The gene calls are TRBV6-2 or TRBV6-3 and TRBJ2-1; TRBD2 matches 14 bases. The germline V gene has CDR1 MNHEY and CDR2 SVGEGT. This CDR3 is 17 amino acids long. The V segment lost 0 bases and the J segment 5 bases; nucleotides outside the gene matches: 3.